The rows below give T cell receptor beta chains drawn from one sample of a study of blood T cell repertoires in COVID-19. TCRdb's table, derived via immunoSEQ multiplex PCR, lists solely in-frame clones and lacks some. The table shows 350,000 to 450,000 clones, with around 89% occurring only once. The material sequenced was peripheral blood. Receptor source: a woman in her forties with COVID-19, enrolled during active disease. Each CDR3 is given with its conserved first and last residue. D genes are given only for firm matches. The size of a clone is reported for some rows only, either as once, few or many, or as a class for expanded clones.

TGTGCCAGCAGTGTAAGAACAGGAAGGGACACCGGGGAGCTGTTTTTT	CASSVRTGRDTGELFF	TRBJ2-2	TRBV2	-	-
TGTGCCAGTAGTTCCCCCCCGGGACAGGGAGACTTAAACAATGAGCAGTTCTTC	CASSSPPGQGDLNNEQFF	TRBJ2-1	TRBV19	-	TRBD1
TGTGCCAGCTCACCAGGAGAAGCCTACGAGCAGTACTTC	CASSPGEAYEQYF	TRBJ2-7	TRBV18	-	-
TGTGCCAGCAGCCCCCCGGGGATCGAGCAGTACTTC	CASSPPGIEQYF	TRBJ2-7	TRBV28	-	-
TGCGCCAGCAGCTTGGGTGGGACACTCACTCTATTGAACACTGAAGCTTTCTTT	CASSLGGTLTLLNTEAFF	TRBJ1-1	TRBV5-1	-	-
TGCGCCAGCAGCCCGTTGACAGGGCACTATGGCTACACCTTC	CASSPLTGHYGYTF	TRBJ1-2	TRBV5-1	-	TRBD1
TGTGCCAGTAGTCGCGGGACAGCGAGTGAAAAACTGTTTTTT	CASSRGTASEKLFF	TRBJ1-4	TRBV19	-	TRBD1
TGTGCCAGCAGCCAGGTAGGGGCGAACACTGAAGCTTTCTTT	CASSQVGANTEAFF	TRBJ1-1	TRBV7-9	-	-
TGTGCCAGCAGCTCCCCCTCGGGGGAATTGAACACTGAAGCTTTCTTT	CASSSPSGELNTEAFF	TRBJ1-1	TRBV7-3	-	-
TGTGCCAGCAGCGTAGGTCTCCCGGGACTAGCGGGAGGCACAGATACGCAGTATTTT	CASSVGLPGLAGGTDTQYF	TRBJ2-3	TRBV9	-	TRBD2
TGCGCCAGCAGCCAAGATTACCCTAGCGGGAGGGTTTCTACAGATACGCAGTATTTT	CASSQDYPSGRVSTDTQYF	TRBJ2-3	TRBV4-3	-	TRBD2
TGCAGCGTTGATACGGGGGGTCAGCACACTGAAGCTTTCTTT	CSVDTGGQHTEAFF	TRBJ1-1	TRBV29-1	few	-
TGCGCCAGCAGCCGGGGGACGGGGAATTCACCCCTCCACTTT	CASSRGTGNSPLHF	TRBJ1-6	TRBV5-1	-	-
TGTGCCAGCAGCTCGGGACAGGGGGCGGGCTACACCTTC	CASSSGQGAGYTF	TRBJ1-2	TRBV2	-	TRBD1
TGTGCCAGTAGTATAGAGGGAGGTCGGTCCAATCAGCCCCAGCATTTT	CASSIEGGRSNQPQHF	TRBJ1-5	TRBV19	once	-
TGTGCCAGCAGCTTCACAGTGAACACTGAAGCTTTCTTT	CASSFTVNTEAFF	TRBJ1-1	TRBV7-2	-	-
TGTGCCAGCAGTGACCCAGGGTGGGATACGCAGTATTTT	CASSDPGWDTQYF	TRBJ2-3	TRBV2	-	-
TGTGCCAGTAGTATACCGCAGGGGGTGGCCGGGGAGCTGTTTTTT	CASSIPQGVAGELFF	TRBJ2-2	TRBV19	-	TRBD1
TGTGCCAGCAAGGCAGGGAATAACTATGGCTACACCTTC	CASKAGNNYGYTF	TRBJ1-2	TRBV6-5	-	-
TGCGCCAGCAGCGCTGGGGGCAACTACAATGAGCAGTTCTTC	CASSAGGNYNEQFF	TRBJ2-1	TRBV5-1	-	-
TGTGCCAGCACCTGGGCAAACAGGGTACACGAGCAGTACTTC	CASTWANRVHEQYF	TRBJ2-7	TRBV7-9	-	-
TGTGCCAGCAGTCGGACAGCTGGGGCCAACGTCCTGACTTTC	CASSRTAGANVLTF	TRBJ2-6	TRBV2	-	-
TGTGCCAGTAGATCCGTTCAGGGGAATCAGCCCCAGCATTTT	CASRSVQGNQPQHF	TRBJ1-5	TRBV19	few	-
TGTGCCTGGATAGGGCGGGTGAACACTGAAGCTTTCTTT	CAWIGRVNTEAFF	TRBJ1-1	TRBV30	-	-
TGTGCCTGGGGCCCCGGGCAGGGAGGAGGATACACTGAAGCTTTCTTT	CAWGPGQGGGYTEAFF	TRBJ1-1	TRBV30	-	-
TGTGCCAGCAGTTCACAGGCACCGGGGCAGTACTTC	CASSSQAPGQYF	TRBJ2-7	TRBV12-3/TRBV12-4	-	-
TGTGCAACTAGACAGGGGGCTATGAATGGCTACACCTTC	CATRQGAMNGYTF	TRBJ1-2	TRBV28	-	TRBD1
TGTGCCAGCAGCCCCTTCCAGGTGTCCGGGCCGCGGGACTATGGCTACACCTTC	CASSPFQVSGPRDYGYTF	TRBJ1-2	TRBV7-3	-	-
TGTGCCAGCAGTTTGACAGGGAGAAGCTACGAGCAGTACTTC	CASSLTGRSYEQYF	TRBJ2-7	TRBV6-5	-	TRBD1
TGTGCCAGCACCCCTGTGCTGGGGGCGGGGACCCAGTACTTC	CASTPVLGAGTQYF	TRBJ2-5	TRBV28	-	-